This TCR beta chain appears in the sequencing data of a study of T-cell memory formation after mild COVID-19. Study-wide background: Across donors, TCR clusters were largely donor specific.

From 5'RACE with constant-segment primers came TCR alpha and TCR beta cDNA libraries that carried sample barcodes and UMIs. TCRdb itself ran the 5' RACE reads through MiXCR, one entry per CDR3 protein. The table has hundreds of thousands of distinct CDR3 sequences, more than 15% seen once. Whole-study results and caveats: Pre-infection memory contained some responding clones, which suggested that cross-reactive memory had joined.

On this clonotype itself: Its antigen is unidentified.

V gave up 5 bases and J gave up 1 base, with 8 bases separating them. The CDR3 contains 13 residues. Sequencing input: PBMCs or a T cell subset sorted from them (not recorded which). This TCR derives from a young man who had mild COVID-19 (a few samples of this study predate the infection). Cell type and time point are not known. The chain carries TRBV12-3 or TRBV12-4 and TRBJ1-1; maybe TRBD1 (6 bases). The CDR3 DNA is TGTGCCAGCAGTAGGGACACGAACACTGAAGCTTTCTTT. The encoded protein is CASSRDTNTEAFF.